These 32 T cell receptor beta chains were all obtained from the same sample, sequenced in a study of beta chain features in type 1 diabetes. Study findings and constraints: Patients with Type 1 diabetes showed moderately but significantly shorter TCRB CDR3s in all four CD4+ subsets.

All of the isolated RNA was reverse transcribed, so expressed TCRB transcripts were sequenced. Assay: immunoSEQ multiplex PCR; the TCRdb copy retains only in-frame clones and omits some. The table includes approximately 260,000 clones, approximately 20% detected once. Their antigens remain unidentified. What was sequenced was naive CD4+ T cells from blood. The receptors originated from a middle-aged woman with type 1 diabetes.

V is TRBV4-3 and J is TRBJ1-1; tentative D call: TRBD1 (6 bases). V was pared by 4 bases and J by 1 base, with 22 bases between. This CDR3 is 18 amino acids long. In germline, CDR1 is LGHNA, CDR2 YSLEER. The CDR3 here is CASSPHPTGGRSNTEAFF. CDR3 nucleotides: TGCGCCAGCAGCCCCCACCCGACGGGGGGCCGATCGAACACTGAAGCTTTCTTT.

The chain employs TRBV30 and TRBJ2-2; possibly TRBD1 for D (5 bases). CDR3 length: 13 residues. Germline CDR1 and CDR2: GTSNPN and SVGIG (reference sequence). Trimming pared 4 bases from V and 6 bases from J, leaving 12 bases between. This chain's CDR3 is CAWTREGAGELFF. Here the CDR3 DNA reads TGTGCCTGGACCAGGGAAGGGGCCGGGGAGCTGTTTTTT. The full variable domain, completed using reference TRBV30 and TRBJ2-2, is SQTIHQWPATLVQPVGSPLSLECTVEGTSNPNLYWYRQAAGRGLQLLFYSVGIGQISSEVPQNLSASRPQDRQFILSSKKLLLSDSGFYLCAWTREGAGELFFGEGSRLTVL.

In this sample, this clone turned up a few times. The chain recombines TRBV28 with TRBJ1-1; TRBD1 matches at 7 bases. The CDR3 extends over 15 amino acids. Germline V gene sequence: CDR1 MDHEN, CDR2 SYDVKM. V lost 4 bases to trimming and J lost 2 bases; unmatched junction nucleotides: 7. CDR3 in amino acids: CASSWDSRGNTEAFF. The CDR3 DNA reads as TGTGCCAGCAGTTGGGACAGCCGGGGCAACACTGAAGCTTTCTTT.

This clone was counted between two and nine times. The chain recombines TRBV5-4 with TRBJ1-4, with D possibly TRBD1 on 5 matching bases. This CDR3 contains 15 residues. Germline CDR1 is SGHNT and CDR2 is YYREEE (reference sequence). V was trimmed by 4 bases and J by 6 bases, leaving 16 bases between them. The CDR3 coding sequence is TGTGCCAGCAGCCAAGAAGGAAAAGGGGATGAAAAACTGTTTTTT. This sequence encodes CASSQEGKGDEKLFF. The full variable domain, with the rest looked up from reference TRBV5-4 and TRBJ1-4, is ETGVTQSPTHLIKTRGQQVTLRCSSQSGHNTVSWYQQALGQGPQFIFQYYREEENGRGNFPPRFSGLQFPNYSSELNVNALELDDSALYLCASSQEGKGDEKLFFGSGTQLSVL.

The CDR3 bases are TGTGCCAGCAGCTTACGACTAGCGGGAGGGGAAGAGACCCAGTACTTC. Amino acids: CASSLRLAGGEETQYF. The chain links TRBV11-3 to TRBJ2-5; 14 bases fit TRBD2. This CDR3 spans 16 amino acids. V lost 2 bases, J lost 3 bases, and 2 bases stayed unmatched. Per germline, CDR1 SGHNT and CDR2 YENEEA.

The sample holds one count of this clone. CDR3 loop: CASSQGQDYGYTF. DNA for the CDR3: TGTGCCAGCAGCCAAGGTCAGGACTATGGCTACACCTTC. The chain recombines TRBV14 with TRBJ1-2; D remains unclear. The V gene's germline CDR1 is SGHDN and CDR2 FVKESK. CDR3 length equals 13 residues. Trimming shortened V by 1 base and J by 3 bases, and 6 bases separated the two germline ends.

This clone was detected only a few times. The V and J genes are TRBV2 and TRBJ1-2; possible D gene TRBD1, 5 bases. The germline V gene encodes CDR1 SNHLY and CDR2 FYNNEI. Trimming stripped 4 bases from V and 3 bases from J, with 12 bases between. The CDR3 spans 14 residues. The CDR3 loop is CASSVLRQYYGYTF. The CDR3 DNA is TGTGCCAGCAGTGTTCTTCGACAGTACTATGGCTACACCTTC.

A few counts support this clone. The V call is TRBV28, the J call TRBJ1-2; D is ambiguous. The CDR3 loop spans 11 amino acids. Trimming left V 8 bases short and J 3 bases short, with 7 bases between. Germline CDR1 is MDHEN and CDR2 is SYDVKM. Here the CDR3 DNA reads TGTGCCAGCCTACGGGACTATGGCTACACCTTC. Translating gives CASLRDYGYTF.

A few counts support this clone. The V gene is TRBV28, the J gene TRBJ2-3; possible D gene TRBD1, 5 bases. This CDR3 has 15 amino acids. Germline V gene lookup returns CDR1 MDHEN and CDR2 SYDVKM. Trimming took 4 bases from V and 1 from J, leaving 12 bases between them. CDR3 bases: TGTGCCAGCAGTTCCCAGGGTCGCGGCACAGATACGCAGTATTTT. Its protein product is CASSSQGRGTDTQYF.

This clone appeared a few times. V usage is TRBV15 and J usage is TRBJ1-4, with D possibly being TRBD1 (5 bases). V was trimmed by 5 bases and J by 8 bases, leaving 18 bases between them. Germline-derived CDR1 and CDR2 are LNHNV and YYDKDF (reference sequence). The length of the CDR3 is 15 residues. DNA for the CDR3: TGTGCCACCAGCTTTAATCAGGGAGGGCAGGAAAAACTGTTTTTT. The encoded protein is CATSFNQGGQEKLFF.

This clone occurred a few times. This sequence joins TRBV7-9 and TRBJ1-5; the D is unclear. The CDR3 loop spans 12 amino acids. Germline CDR1 SEHNR, CDR2 FQNEAQ (reference sequence). Trimming stripped 3 bases from V and 4 bases from J, with 4 bases between. CDR3 coding DNA: TGTGCCAGCAGCTTTATTAATCAGCCCCAGCATTTT. Translation gives CASSFINQPQHF.

This clone was counted between two and nine times. Other nucleotide sequences from this sample produce the same CDR3. The rearrangement uses TRBV29-1 and TRBJ2-5; a weak D match, TRBD1 (6 bases). CDR3 length: 13 amino acids. V lost 3 bases to trimming and J lost 0 bases, with 8 bases between them. The germline CDR1 and CDR2 sequences are SQVTM and ANQGSEA. The CDR3: CSVERTDQETQYF. Here the CDR3 DNA reads TGCAGCGTTGAGAGGACAGACCAAGAGACCCAGTACTTC.

The V and J genes are TRBV4-3 and TRBJ2-3; TRBD2 might be the D (5 bases). The ends were cut back, 1 base at V and 4 bases at J, with 15 bases in the middle. Germline values: CDR1 LGHNA, CDR2 YSLEER. CDR3 length equals 16 residues. As DNA, the CDR3 is TGCGCCAGCAGCCAAGTGTCGGACTTCTCGGCAGATACGCAGTATTTT. This codes for CASSQVSDFSADTQYF.

J is TRBJ1-1 and V is TRBV4-1; the D is unclear. This CDR3 comprises 17 residues. Trimming removed 4 bases from V and 0 bases from J, with 18 bases in between. The V gene's germline CDR1 is MGHRA and CDR2 YSYEKL. Here the CDR3 reads CASSRLIRAQMNTEAFF. DNA of the CDR3: TGCGCCAGCAGCCGATTGATTAGAGCCCAAATGAACACTGAAGCTTTCTTT.

The rearrangement uses TRBV7-2 and TRBJ2-1, with TRBD2 as a possible D gene (5 bases). Per germline, CDR1 SGHTA and CDR2 FQGNSA. The CDR3 consists of 11 residues. Trimming left V 5 bases short and J 8 bases short, with 7 bases between. The CDR3 spells CASSDYHEQFF. The CDR3 coding sequence is TGTGCCAGCAGCGACTATCATGAGCAGTTCTTC.

This chain uses TRBV15 with TRBJ1-2; tentative D call: TRBD1 (6 bases). The CDR3 runs 14 residues. V lost 0 bases, J lost 7 bases, and 12 bases lay in between. CDR1 and CDR2 from the germline V gene are LNHNV and YYDKDF (reference sequence). The CDR3 DNA is TGTGCCACCAGCAGAGAAGGAGGGGGGGGTGGCTACACCTTC. Translated, it gives CATSREGGGGGYTF.

The gene calls are TRBV11-2 and TRBJ2-1, with TRBD1 identical over 8 bases. This CDR3 has 14 amino acids. V was clipped by 1 base and J by 4 bases; unmatched bases: 0. Germline loops: CDR1 SGHAT, CDR2 FQNNGV. In nucleotides, the CDR3 is TGTGCCAGCAGCTTAGGGACAGGGTACAATGAGCAGTTCTTC. Encoded protein: CASSLGTGYNEQFF.

The CDR3 spells CASRGTATEAFF. CDR3 DNA: TGTGCCAGCCGGGGGACAGCTACTGAAGCTTTCTTT. The chain links TRBV7-9 to TRBJ1-1, with TRBD1 matching over 7 bases. The J segment lost 5 bases and the V segment lost 8 bases, leaving 5 bases of the junction unmatched. The germline V gene has CDR1 SEHNR and CDR2 FQNEAQ (reference sequence). CDR3 length: 12 residues.

This clone was counted only a few times. The rearrangement uses TRBV20-1 and TRBJ1-2; D is unclear. This CDR3 is built from 11 residues. Germline V gives CDR1 DFQATT, CDR2 SNEGSKA (reference sequence). The V gene lost 6 bases and the J gene lost 3 bases, with 8 bases spanning the gap. CDR3 region: CSAPRDYGYTF. DNA for the CDR3: TGCAGTGCCCCCCGGGACTATGGCTACACCTTC.

The chain carries TRBV4-3 and TRBJ2-5; TRBD2 matches 11 bases. Germline-derived CDR1 and CDR2 are LGHNA and YSLEER. The V gene end was trimmed by 0 bases and the J gene end by 5 bases; junction bases not matched to a gene: 8. The CDR3 extends over 17 amino acids. The CDR3 nucleotides are TGCGCCAGCAGCCAAGATGTTAGCGGGGGGGCATGGGAGACCCAGTACTTC. Amino acids: CASSQDVSGGAWETQYF.

This clone has only a few counts. J is TRBJ2-3 and V is TRBV14; TRBD2 might be the D (6 bases). The germline V and J ends were trimmed by 1 base and 3 bases, with 8 bases remaining between them. This CDR3 is built from 14 residues. Germline V gene lookup returns CDR1 SGHDN and CDR2 FVKESK. DNA for the CDR3: TGTGCCAGCAGCCAAGGGGACTGGACAGATACGCAGTATTTT. Protein sequence: CASSQGDWTDTQYF.

The genes are TRBV27 and TRBJ1-3, with unresolved D. In germline, CDR1 is MNHEY, CDR2 SMNVEV (reference sequence). This CDR3 contains 13 residues. V lost 6 bases to trimming and J lost 4 bases, with 10 bases between them. CDR3 nucleotide sequence: TGTGCCAGCAGCCGGGGTGCGGGAAACACCATATATTTT. Protein: CASSRGAGNTIYF.

The chain carries TRBV5-1 and TRBJ2-6, with D possibly matching TRBD1 (6 bases). Trimming left V 0 bases short and J 4 bases short, with 11 bases between. Germline V gives CDR1 SGHRS, CDR2 YFSETQ. CDR3 size: 16 residues. The CDR3 sequence: CASSLEGGSGANVLTF. The DNA of the CDR3 is TGCGCCAGCAGCTTGGAAGGGGGTTCAGGGGCCAACGTCCTGACTTTC.

This clone was observed a handful of times. The chain links TRBV30 to TRBJ1-5; tentatively, D is TRBD1 (5 bases). V lost 1 base to trimming and J lost 1 base, with 5 bases between them. Per germline, CDR1 GTSNPN and CDR2 SVGIG (reference sequence). The CDR3 contains 13 residues. The CDR3 reads CAWSGGSNQPQHF. CDR3 bases: TGTGCCTGGAGTGGGGGCAGCAATCAGCCCCAGCATTTT.

This clone was counted between two and nine times. Other DNA sequences in this specimen translate into the identical CDR3. V is TRBV20-1 and J is TRBJ2-3, with unresolved D. The CDR3 totals 11 residues. The V end lost 3 bases, the J end lost 6 bases, and 7 bases lay between the germline ends. Germline CDR1 DFQATT, CDR2 SNEGSKA (reference sequence). The CDR3 DNA reads TGCAGTGCTAGTTCTAGGGATACGCAGTATTTT. This codes for CSASSRDTQYF.

This clone was picked up a small number of times. This chain's CDR3 is CASSLRTGVQETQYF. The CDR3 coding sequence is TGTGCCAGCAGCCTGAGGACAGGGGTGCAAGAGACCCAGTACTTC. J is TRBJ2-5 and V is TRBV14, with 9 bases identical to TRBD1. Germline assignment: CDR1 SGHDN and CDR2 FVKESK. The CDR3 spans 15 residues. The junction had 5 bases not matched to a gene; V was cut back by 4 bases and J by 2 bases.

The rearrangement links TRBV18 to TRBJ1-5; 11 nucleotides align to TRBD1. Germline CDR1 is KGHSH and CDR2 is LQKENI. The length of the CDR3 is 16 residues. Trimming took 6 bases from V and 4 from J; bases not matched to a gene: 8. CDR3 nucleotides: TGTGCCAGCTCGCGGACAGGGGGCCGAAGAAATCAGCCCCAGCATTTT. Translated, it gives CASSRTGGRRNQPQHF.

The chain has TRBV7-2 and TRBJ2-7; possibly TRBD1 for D (5 bases). Germline assignment: CDR1 SGHTA and CDR2 FQGNSA. V shed 4 bases and J shed 3 bases, with 13 bases lying between them. This CDR3 contains 14 residues. As DNA, the CDR3 is TGTGCCAGCAGCTCGACAGTTACCCTCTACGAGCAGTACTTC. Protein product: CASSSTVTLYEQYF.

This clone was seen a handful of times. The J gene is TRBJ1-6, the V gene TRBV7-9, with 7 bases matching TRBD1. V lost 4 bases and J lost 10; bases outside the gene matches: 4. CDR3 length: 13 residues. From germline, CDR1 is SEHNR and CDR2 FQNEAQ (reference sequence). DNA for the CDR3: TGTGCCAGCAGCTCTGGAGGGGGCTCACCCCTCCACTTT. It encodes CASSSGGGSPLHF.

The chain couples TRBV23-1 to TRBJ1-1; 7 bases fit TRBD1. TRBV23-1 is sorted into the ORF group, with uncertain function. V shed 3 bases, J shed 1 base, and the junction held 2 bases outside the gene matches. The CDR3 consists of 14 residues. CDR3 nucleotides: TGCGCCAGCAGTCAGGGACAGACGAACACTGAAGCTTTCTTT. This gives the protein CASSQGQTNTEAFF.

This clone has more than one count but fewer than ten. Other DNA sequences of this sample code for an identical CDR3. This chain links TRBV6-5 with TRBJ1-1; D gene ambiguous. Germline values: CDR1 MNHEY, CDR2 SVGAGI. V was clipped by 0 bases and J by 1 base, with 3 bases between them. The CDR3 loop spans 13 amino acids. CDR3 DNA: TGTGCCAGCAGTTACTCCCGGAACACTGAAGCTTTCTTT. Protein product: CASSYSRNTEAFF.

This clone was counted a few times. This rearrangement joins TRBV6-6 to TRBJ1-2; D uncertain. The CDR3 contains 13 residues. Germline CDR1 reads MNHNY; CDR2 reads SVGAGI (reference sequence). Trimming removed 2 bases at V and 5 bases at J, with 9 bases between. CDR3 region: CASSYERVYGYTF. The CDR3 DNA sequence: TGTGCCAGCAGTTACGAGAGGGTTTATGGCTACACCTTC.